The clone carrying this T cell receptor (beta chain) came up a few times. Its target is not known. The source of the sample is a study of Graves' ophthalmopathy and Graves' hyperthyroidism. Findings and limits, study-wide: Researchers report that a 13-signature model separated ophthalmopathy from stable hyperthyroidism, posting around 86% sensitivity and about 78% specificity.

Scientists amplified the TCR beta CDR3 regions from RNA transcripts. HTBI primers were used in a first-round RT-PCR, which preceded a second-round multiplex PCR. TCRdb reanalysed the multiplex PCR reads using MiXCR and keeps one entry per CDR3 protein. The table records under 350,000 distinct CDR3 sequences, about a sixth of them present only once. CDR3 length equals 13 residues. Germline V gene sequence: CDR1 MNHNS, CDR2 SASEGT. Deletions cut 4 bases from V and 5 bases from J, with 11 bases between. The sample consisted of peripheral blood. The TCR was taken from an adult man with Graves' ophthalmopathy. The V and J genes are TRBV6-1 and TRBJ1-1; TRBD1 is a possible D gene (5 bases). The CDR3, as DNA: TGTGCCAGCAGTGTAGAACAGGCGACTGAAGCTTTCTTT. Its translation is CASSVEQATEAFF.